Presented here are 10 T cell receptor beta chains from one specimen sequenced in a study of cytotoxic CD8 clonotypes in ibrutinib-treated CLL. Libraries were prepared by immunoSEQ multiplex PCR; TCRdb keeps only in-frame clonotypes and omits some of them. The table has nearly 85,000 clones, more than 75% seen once. Material: PBMCs, obtained after 12 months of ibrutinib treatment. These receptors all stem from a human donor with chronic lymphocytic leukemia.

This chain joins TRBV6-1 and TRBJ1-2; weak D call: TRBD1 (6 bases). This CDR3 contains 15 residues. Trimming cost V 3 bases and J 4 bases, with 15 bases left between them. Germline V CDR1 and CDR2: MNHNS, SASEGT. The CDR3 loop is CASSEGGGAFYGYTF. The CDR3 nucleotides read TGTGCCAGCAGTGAGGGAGGGGGGGCCTTCTATGGCTACACCTTC.

In its sample, this clone was seen once. The chain carries TRBV4-2 and TRBJ1-3; D is unresolved. Trimming shortened V by 0 bases and J by 6 bases, and 12 bases separated the two germline ends. The CDR3 extends over 15 amino acids. Looked up from germline, CDR1 is LGHNA and CDR2 is YNFKEQ. CDR3 sequence reads: CASSQERHGENTIYF. CDR3 bases: TGTGCCAGCAGCCAAGAGCGGCATGGGGAAAACACCATATATTTT.

This rearrangement joins TRBV5-1 to TRBJ2-3; D is undetermined. Trimming stripped 9 bases from V and 0 bases from J, with 14 bases between. Germline assignment: CDR1 SGHRS and CDR2 YFSETQ. This CDR3 contains 14 residues. The CDR3 sequence: CATRALDSTDTQYF. CDR3 nucleotides: TGCGCCACGCGAGCCCTAGATAGCACAGATACGCAGTATTTT.

This rearrangement joins TRBV7-9 to TRBJ1-5; possibly TRBD1 for D (5 bases). In germline, CDR1 is SEHNR, CDR2 FQNEAQ (reference sequence). CDR3 size: 15 residues. Trimming shortened V by 6 bases and J by 1 base, and 13 bases separated the two germline ends. CDR3 protein: CASSSAGESNQPQHF. Written as DNA, the CDR3 is TGTGCCAGCAGTTCTGCGGGGGAGAGCAATCAGCCCCAGCATTTT.

This clone has just one count. The chain combines TRBV5-1 with TRBJ1-1; D unclear. CDR3 size: 14 residues. With 0 bases removed from V and 1 base from J, the gap between germline ends came to 7 bases. CDR1 and CDR2 (germline): SGHRS, YFSETQ. The CDR3 bases are TGCGCCAGCAGCTTGGCGGCGCCGAACACTGAAGCTTTCTTT. Translation gives CASSLAAPNTEAFF.

The chain uses TRBV5-1 and TRBJ2-7; D is perhaps TRBD1 (6 bases). CDR1 SGHRS and CDR2 YFSETQ come from the germline V gene. The length of the CDR3 is 14 residues. Trimming cost V 3 bases and J 2 bases, with 12 bases left between them. CDR3 in DNA: TGCGCCAGCAGCTCCCGGGACATCACCTACGAGCAGTACTTC. This gives the protein CASSSRDITYEQYF.

J is TRBJ2-1 and V is TRBV7-8; 7 bases agree with TRBD2. Germline assignment: CDR1 SGHVS and CDR2 FQNEAQ. The CDR3 is 16 residues long. J gave up 0 bases and V 7 bases, and 9 bases lay outside the gene matches. CDR3 protein: CASIPLADSSYNEQFF. The DNA for the CDR3 is TGTGCCAGCATCCCCCTAGCGGATAGCTCCTACAATGAGCAGTTCTTC.

J is TRBJ1-2 and V is TRBV6-1; D remains unclear. V dropped 4 bases and J dropped 7 bases, with 13 bases sitting between them. Germline CDR1 is MNHNS and CDR2 is SASEGT. This CDR3 comprises 13 residues. The CDR3 loop reads CASSAVQNGGYTF. Written as DNA, the CDR3 is TGTGCCAGCAGTGCGGTTCAGAATGGTGGCTACACCTTC.

This rearrangement joins TRBV7-2 to TRBJ2-2; D call uncertain. V was shortened by 5 bases and J by 1 base, with 2 bases between the two germline ends. Germline loops: CDR1 SGHTA, CDR2 FQGNSA. The CDR3 totals 12 residues. This CDR3 reads CASSRNTGELFF. CDR3 sequence (DNA): TGTGCCAGCAGCCGGAACACCGGGGAGCTGTTTTTT.

This chain uses TRBV5-1 with TRBJ2-6; perhaps TRBD1 as D (7 bases). The CDR3 contains 13 residues. Germline-derived CDR1 and CDR2 are SGHRS and YFSETQ. Trimming took 3 bases from V and 12 from J, leaving 13 bases between them. CDR3 sequence: CASSSGQEGVLTF. The CDR3 DNA follows: TGCGCCAGCAGCTCCGGACAGGAGGGCGTCCTGACTTTC.